The 23 T cell receptor beta chains reported below all come from one sample, sequenced in a study of blood T cell repertoires in COVID-19. Sequencing was performed with immunoSEQ multiplex PCR; in TCRdb, only in-frame clones are kept and a portion is missing. The table has some 210,000 clones, about 86% seen once. The sample taken for sequencing was PBMCs or T cells enriched from blood (not recorded which). Receptor source: a woman between 50 and 59 years old with acute COVID-19.

V is TRBV15 and J is TRBJ1-5; possibly TRBD1 for D (6 bases). Germline-derived CDR1 and CDR2 are LNHNV and YYDKDF (reference sequence). The length of the CDR3 is 15 residues. Trimming took off 3 bases at V and 3 bases at J, with 12 bases between the two ends. The CDR3 nucleotides are TGTGCCACCAGCAGCATACAGGGCTACAATCAGCCCCAGCATTTT. It translates to CATSSIQGYNQPQHF.

This clone turned up a few times. CDR3 loop: CASSLAPDRYGYTF. CDR3 DNA sequence: TGCGCCAGCAGCTTGGCTCCCGACAGATATGGCTACACCTTC. This rearrangement joins TRBV5-1 to TRBJ1-2; perhaps TRBD1 as D (5 bases). Per the germline V gene, CDR1 is SGHRS and CDR2 is YFSETQ. Trimming removed 0 bases from V and 5 bases from J, with 11 bases in between. This CDR3 comprises 14 residues.

The sample holds one count of this clone. The gene calls are TRBV5-6 and TRBJ1-6; tentatively, D is TRBD1 (5 bases). The CDR3 sequence is 14 residues long. Germline CDR1 SGHDT, CDR2 YYEEEE. V shed 5 bases and J shed 8 bases, with 14 bases lying between them. The chain's CDR3 is CASSQRQGDSPLHF. As DNA, the CDR3 is TGTGCCAGCAGTCAAAGACAAGGGGATTCACCCCTCCACTTT.

J is TRBJ1-1 and V is TRBV19, with D maybe TRBD1 (5 bases). Per the germline V gene, CDR1 is LNHDA and CDR2 is SQIVND (reference sequence). The CDR3 loop spans 15 amino acids. Deletions cut 10 bases from V and 1 base from J, with 19 bases between. The CDR3 nucleotides are TGTGCCACCTACTGGGCTCCGGGGGGGAACACTGAAGCTTTCTTT. Translation gives CATYWAPGGNTEAFF.

The genes are TRBV28 and TRBJ1-2; no clear D gene. The CDR3 covers 13 residues. The germline V and J ends were trimmed by 2 bases and 0 bases, with 4 bases remaining between them. Germline V gene sequence: CDR1 MDHEN, CDR2 SYDVKM. The CDR3 loop is CASSLRANYGYTF. The CDR3 nucleotides read TGTGCCAGCAGTTTAAGAGCTAACTATGGCTACACCTTC.

The genes are TRBV27 and TRBJ2-3; D is undetermined. CDR3 size: 16 residues. With 5 bases removed from V and 0 bases from J, the gap between germline ends came to 15 bases. The V gene's germline CDR1 is MNHEY and CDR2 SMNVEV (reference sequence). The CDR3 nucleotides read TGTGCCAGCAGTGCACCCGACACAGCTAGCACAGATACGCAGTATTTT. Amino acid sequence: CASSAPDTASTDTQYF.

This chain's CDR3 is CASSLGPGQGAYNEQFF. The CDR3 coding sequence is TGTGCCAGCAGCTTAGGCCCAGGGCAGGGGGCCTACAATGAGCAGTTCTTC. The J gene is TRBJ2-1, the V gene TRBV7-9, with 7 nucleotides matching TRBD1. Germline V gene data show CDR1 as SEHNR and CDR2 as FQNEAQ (reference sequence). The CDR3 totals 17 residues. V lost 1 base, J lost 2 bases, and 8 bases stayed unmatched.

The CDR3 here is CSADSFYGYTF. CDR3 DNA sequence: TGCAGTGCAGACAGCTTCTATGGCTACACCTTC. J is TRBJ1-2 and V is TRBV20-1, with a tentative D call TRBD1 (5 bases). Germline V gene lookup returns CDR1 DFQATT and CDR2 SNEGSKA (reference sequence). V was cut by 6 bases and J by 4 bases, with 9 bases left in between. The CDR3 extends over 11 amino acids.

The chain combines TRBV9 with TRBJ1-2; D not certain. Germline V gene data show CDR1 as SGDLS and CDR2 as YYNGEE. V gave up 4 bases and J gave up 0 bases, with 4 bases separating them. The CDR3 contains 12 residues. The CDR3 reads CASSNSNYGYTF. CDR3 in DNA: TGTGCCAGCAGCAACTCTAACTATGGCTACACCTTC.

The chain uses TRBV7-2 and TRBJ1-3, with no clear D. The CDR3 spans 12 residues. V was shortened by 3 bases and J by 6 bases, with 6 bases between the two germline ends. Germline CDR1 and CDR2: SGHTA and FQGNSA. CDR3 sequence reads: CASSFTVNTIYF. As DNA, the CDR3 is TGTGCCAGCAGCTTTACTGTAAACACCATATATTTT.

This clone was seen at least ten times. The chain uses TRBV4-1 and TRBJ2-7, with 7 nucleotides matching TRBD1. CDR3 length equals 15 residues. CDR1 and CDR2 from the germline V gene are MGHRA and YSYEKL. V shed 5 bases and J 1 base; nucleotides not matched to a gene: 8. The CDR3 nucleotides read TGCGCCAGCAGCGCGAGACAGGGCTCTTCCTACGAGCAGTACTTC. Translating it yields CASSARQGSSYEQYF.

In DNA, the CDR3 is TGTGCCAGCAGTGACAGGACAGGGTATACCTACGAGCAGTACTTC. Translated, it gives CASSDRTGYTYEQYF. The V call is TRBV28, the J call TRBJ2-7; 8 bases are shared with TRBD1. This CDR3 spans 15 amino acids. V shed 5 bases and J 2 bases; nucleotides not matched to a gene: 8. Germline V gene sequence: CDR1 MDHEN, CDR2 SYDVKM.

This clone was detected once. The J gene is TRBJ1-1, the V gene TRBV5-5; 7 bases line up with TRBD1. Looked up from germline, CDR1 is SGHKS and CDR2 is YYEKEE (reference sequence). The ends lost 4 bases at V and 2 bases at J; junction bases unmatched: 8. This CDR3 has 15 residues. CDR3 sequence reads: CASSPGQLFNTEAFF. The CDR3 DNA is TGTGCCAGCAGCCCGGGACAGCTTTTCAACACTGAAGCTTTCTTT.

The chain joins TRBV19 to TRBJ1-2, with 10 bases that match TRBD1. CDR1 and CDR2 from the germline V gene are LNHDA and SQIVND (reference sequence). V was clipped by 4 bases and J by 2 bases; unmatched bases: 4. The CDR3 totals 15 residues. CDR3 loop: CASSTPGQGNYGYTF. CDR3 sequence (DNA): TGTGCCAGTAGTACGCCGGGACAGGGGAACTATGGCTACACCTTC.

This clone was seen more than once but under ten times. J is TRBJ2-7 and V is TRBV6-5; D not resolved. This CDR3 region has 14 residues. The ends were cut back, 6 bases at V and 2 bases at J, with 14 bases in the middle. Germline-derived CDR1 and CDR2 are MNHEY and SVGAGI. This CDR3 reads CASRPVGQTYEQYF. The CDR3 DNA is TGTGCCAGCAGACCGGTTGGGCAGACCTACGAGCAGTACTTC.

The rearrangement uses TRBV10-3 and TRBJ2-3, with TRBD2 matching 12 bases. This CDR3 region has 17 residues. Germline V gene data show CDR1 as ENHRY and CDR2 as SYGVKD. Losses at the gene ends were 0 bases for V and 4 bases for J; bases not matched to a gene: 5. CDR3 amino acids: CAISESGLAGGADTQYF. The DNA of the CDR3 is TGTGCCATCAGTGAGTCGGGCCTAGCGGGGGGGGCAGATACGCAGTATTTT.

The rearrangement uses TRBV6-5 and TRBJ2-1; 7 bases line up with TRBD1. This CDR3 is built from 14 residues. V lost 7 bases and J lost 8; bases outside the gene matches: 11. Germline CDR1 MNHEY, CDR2 SVGAGI. The CDR3 spells CASNRDSHRDEQFF. The CDR3, as DNA: TGTGCCAGCAACCGGGACAGTCATCGCGATGAGCAGTTCTTC.

V is TRBV27 and J is TRBJ2-5, with TRBD2 matching 12 bases. V lost 6 bases to trimming and J lost 0 bases; unmatched junction nucleotides: 5. Germline-derived CDR1 and CDR2 are MNHEY and SMNVEV (reference sequence). This CDR3 region has 16 residues. The CDR3: CASREGLAGNQETQYF. CDR3 nucleotides: TGTGCCAGCAGGGAGGGACTAGCGGGCAACCAAGAGACCCAGTACTTC.

The rearrangement uses TRBV10-3 and TRBJ1-6; TRBD1 might be the D (5 bases). The V and J ends lost 4 bases and 5 bases respectively, with 9 bases between them. Germline CDR1 is ENHRY and CDR2 is SYGVKD. This CDR3 has 14 amino acids. CDR3 sequence: CAISVGGDNSPLHF. CDR3 DNA sequence: TGTGCCATCAGTGTCGGAGGGGATAATTCACCCCTCCACTTT.

This chain connects TRBV5-1 to TRBJ1-5; D remains ambiguous. Germline assignment: CDR1 SGHRS and CDR2 YFSETQ. This CDR3 comprises 14 residues. Between the trimmed V and J ends, which lost 0 bases and 3 bases, there was a span of 7 bases. CDR3 sequence reads: CASSLDADNQPQHF. The CDR3 region has the DNA TGCGCCAGCAGCTTGGACGCAGACAATCAGCCCCAGCATTTT.

The V gene is TRBV19, the J gene TRBJ1-1; 7 bases align to TRBD1. Germline V gene lookup returns CDR1 LNHDA and CDR2 SQIVND (reference sequence). The CDR3 is 13 amino acids. V dropped 6 bases and J dropped 1; count of bases not matched to a gene: 2. The CDR3 here is CASRGQRNTEAFF. The DNA for the CDR3 is TGTGCCAGTAGGGGACAGAGGAACACTGAAGCTTTCTTT.

The chain employs TRBV5-6 and TRBJ2-3; TRBD2 might be the D (7 bases). Between the trimmed V and J ends, which lost 1 base and 2 bases, there was a span of 14 bases. The CDR3 is made up of 16 amino acids. In germline, CDR1 is SGHDT, CDR2 YYEEEE. CDR3 nucleotide sequence: TGTGCCAGCAGCTTGACCGGGGGGCCCTTCACAGATACGCAGTATTTT. It encodes CASSLTGGPFTDTQYF.

The J gene is TRBJ2-7, the V gene TRBV27; 11 positions agree with TRBD2. The CDR3 runs 14 residues. V lost 2 bases to trimming and J lost 3 bases; unmatched junction nucleotides: 0. Germline loops: CDR1 MNHEY, CDR2 SMNVEV (reference sequence). The CDR3 nucleotides are TGTGCCAGCAGTTTAGGGACTAGCGGCTACGAGCAGTACTTC. It is translated as CASSLGTSGYEQYF.